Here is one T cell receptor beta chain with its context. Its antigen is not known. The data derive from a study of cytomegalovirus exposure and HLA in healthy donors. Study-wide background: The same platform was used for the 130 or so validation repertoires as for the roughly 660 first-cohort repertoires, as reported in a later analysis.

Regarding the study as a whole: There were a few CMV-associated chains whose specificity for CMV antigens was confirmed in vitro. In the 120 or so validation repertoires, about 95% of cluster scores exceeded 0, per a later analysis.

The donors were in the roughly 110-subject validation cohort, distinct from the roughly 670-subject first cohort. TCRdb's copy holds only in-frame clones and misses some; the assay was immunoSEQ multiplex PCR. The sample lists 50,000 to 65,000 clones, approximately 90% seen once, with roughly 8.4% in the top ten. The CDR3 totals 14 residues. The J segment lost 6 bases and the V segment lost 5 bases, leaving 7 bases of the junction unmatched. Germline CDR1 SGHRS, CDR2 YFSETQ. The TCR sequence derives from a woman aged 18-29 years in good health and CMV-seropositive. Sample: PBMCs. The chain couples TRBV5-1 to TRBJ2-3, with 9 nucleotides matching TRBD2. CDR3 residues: CASRAGGQRDTQYF. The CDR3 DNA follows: TGCGCCAGCAGAGCGGGGGGTCAGAGGGATACGCAGTATTTT.